This TCR beta chain derives from a study of yellow fever vaccine responses in identical twins. MiXCR, applied by TCRdb to the RT-PCR reads, yields one record per CDR3 protein. The sample has 3,600 or so distinct CDR3 sequences; around 80% are singletons. Study-wide points: Twins' vaccine T cell responses were reported to seem partly convergent and partly personalized.

Details on this clonotype: Its antigen is currently unknown.

The CDR3 runs to 17 residues. V shed 0 bases, J shed 6 bases, and the junction held 8 bases outside the gene matches. The V gene's germline CDR1 is ENHRY and CDR2 SYGVKD. The material was T cells from blood (PBMCs), unsorted or a sorted subset (not recorded which), obtained before or after yellow fever vaccination (not recorded which). The rearrangement links TRBV10-3 to TRBJ2-3; 11 bases agree with TRBD2. The sequence was collected from a woman under 30 who received the yellow fever vaccine. CDR3: CAISESIAGGKADTQYF. The DNA for the CDR3 is TGTGCCATCAGTGAGTCAATAGCGGGGGGGAAGGCGGATACGCAGTATTTT.